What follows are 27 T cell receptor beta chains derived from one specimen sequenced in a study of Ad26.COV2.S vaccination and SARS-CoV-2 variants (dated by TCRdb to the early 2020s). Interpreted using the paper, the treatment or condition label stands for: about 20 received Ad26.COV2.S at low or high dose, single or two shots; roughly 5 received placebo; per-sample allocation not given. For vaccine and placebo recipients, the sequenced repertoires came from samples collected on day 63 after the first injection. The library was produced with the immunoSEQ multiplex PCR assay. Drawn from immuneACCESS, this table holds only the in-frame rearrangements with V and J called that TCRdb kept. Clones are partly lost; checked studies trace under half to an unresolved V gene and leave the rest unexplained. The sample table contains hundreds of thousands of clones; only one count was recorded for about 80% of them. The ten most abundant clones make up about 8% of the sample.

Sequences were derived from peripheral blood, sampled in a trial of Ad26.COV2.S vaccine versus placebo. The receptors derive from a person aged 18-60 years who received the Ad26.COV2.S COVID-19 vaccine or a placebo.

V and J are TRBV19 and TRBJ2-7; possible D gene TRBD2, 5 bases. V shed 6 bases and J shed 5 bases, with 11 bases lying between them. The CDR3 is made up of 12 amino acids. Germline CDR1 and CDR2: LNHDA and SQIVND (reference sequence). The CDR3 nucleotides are TGTGCCAGTAGCGAGGGAGACCACGAGCAGTACTTC. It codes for CASSEGDHEQYF.

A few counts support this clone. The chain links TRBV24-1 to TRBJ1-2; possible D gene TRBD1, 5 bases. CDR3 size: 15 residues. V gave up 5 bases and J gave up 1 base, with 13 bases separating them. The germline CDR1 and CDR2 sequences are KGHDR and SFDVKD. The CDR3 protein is CATSGSGLINYGYTF. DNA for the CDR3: TGTGCCACCAGTGGATCAGGGCTAATTAACTATGGCTACACCTTC.

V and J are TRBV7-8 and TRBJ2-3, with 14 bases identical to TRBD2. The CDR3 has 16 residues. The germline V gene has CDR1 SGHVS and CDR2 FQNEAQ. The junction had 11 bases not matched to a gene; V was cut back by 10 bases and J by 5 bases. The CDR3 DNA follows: TGTGCCACAGACCGACTAGCGGGGGGGATAGGAGATACGCAGTATTTT. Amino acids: CATDRLAGGIGDTQYF.

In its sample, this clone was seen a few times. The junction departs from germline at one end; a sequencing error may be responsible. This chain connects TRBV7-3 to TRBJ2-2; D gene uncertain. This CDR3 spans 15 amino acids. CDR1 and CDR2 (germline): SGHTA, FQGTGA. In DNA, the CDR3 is TGTGCCAGCAGGTTAATGGGGACGAACACCGGGGAGCTGTTTTTT. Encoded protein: CASRLMGTNTGELFF.

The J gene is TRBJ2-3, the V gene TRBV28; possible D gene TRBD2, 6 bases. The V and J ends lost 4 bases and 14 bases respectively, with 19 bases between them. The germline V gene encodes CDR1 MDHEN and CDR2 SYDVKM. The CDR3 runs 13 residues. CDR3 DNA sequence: TGTGCCAGCAGTTCCGGGACTCCATTCAGACTGTATTTT. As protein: CASSSGTPFRLYF.

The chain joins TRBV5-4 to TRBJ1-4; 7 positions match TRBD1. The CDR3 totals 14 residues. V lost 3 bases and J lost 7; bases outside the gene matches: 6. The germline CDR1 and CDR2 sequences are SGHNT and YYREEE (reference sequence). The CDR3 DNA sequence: TGTGCCAGCAGCTCGGGACAGAAGGGTGAAAAACTGTTTTTT. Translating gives CASSSGQKGEKLFF.

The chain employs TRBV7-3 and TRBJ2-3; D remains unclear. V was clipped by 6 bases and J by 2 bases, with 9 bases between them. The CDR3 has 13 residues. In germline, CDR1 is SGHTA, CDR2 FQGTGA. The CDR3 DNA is TGTGCCAGCAGACCCCCACACACAGATACGCAGTATTTT. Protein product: CASRPPHTDTQYF. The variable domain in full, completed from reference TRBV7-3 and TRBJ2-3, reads GAGVSQTPSNKVTEKGKYVELRCDPISGHTALYWYRQSLGQGPEFLIYFQGTGAADDSGLPNDRFFAVRPEGSVSTLKIQRTERGDSAVYLCASRPPHTDTQYFGPGTRLTVL.

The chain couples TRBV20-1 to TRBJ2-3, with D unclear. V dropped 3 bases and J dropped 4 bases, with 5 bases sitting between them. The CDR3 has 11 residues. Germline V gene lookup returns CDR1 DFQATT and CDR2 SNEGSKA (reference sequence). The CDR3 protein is CSARPADTQYF. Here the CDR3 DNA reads TGCAGTGCTAGGCCAGCAGATACGCAGTATTTT.

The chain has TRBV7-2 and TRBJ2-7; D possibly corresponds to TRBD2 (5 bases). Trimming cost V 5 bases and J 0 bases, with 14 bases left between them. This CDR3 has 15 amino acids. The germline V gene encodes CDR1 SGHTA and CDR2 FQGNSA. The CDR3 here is CASSVGGRSSYEQYF. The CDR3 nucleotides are TGTGCCAGCAGCGTCGGCGGGCGGAGCTCCTACGAGCAGTACTTC.

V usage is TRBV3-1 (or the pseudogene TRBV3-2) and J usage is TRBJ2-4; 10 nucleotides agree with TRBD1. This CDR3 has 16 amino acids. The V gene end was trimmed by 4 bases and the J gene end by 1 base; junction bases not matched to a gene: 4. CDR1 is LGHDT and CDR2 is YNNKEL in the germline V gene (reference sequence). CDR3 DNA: TGTGCCAGCAGCCCCTCGGGACAGGGGGCCAAAAACATTCAGTACTTC. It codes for CASSPSGQGAKNIQYF.

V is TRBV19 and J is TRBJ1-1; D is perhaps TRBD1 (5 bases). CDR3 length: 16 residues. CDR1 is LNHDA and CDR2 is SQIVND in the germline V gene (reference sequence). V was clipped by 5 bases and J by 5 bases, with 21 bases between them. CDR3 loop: CASSGGGWLGKTEAFF. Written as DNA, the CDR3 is TGTGCCAGTAGTGGCGGGGGGTGGTTGGGGAAGACTGAAGCTTTCTTT.

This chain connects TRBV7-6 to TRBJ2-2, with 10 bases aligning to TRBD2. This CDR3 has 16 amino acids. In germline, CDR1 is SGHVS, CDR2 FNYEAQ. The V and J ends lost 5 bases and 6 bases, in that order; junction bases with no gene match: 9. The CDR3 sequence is CASSPTSGTFPGELFF. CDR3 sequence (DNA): TGTGCCAGCAGCCCTACTAGCGGGACATTCCCCGGGGAGCTGTTTTTT.

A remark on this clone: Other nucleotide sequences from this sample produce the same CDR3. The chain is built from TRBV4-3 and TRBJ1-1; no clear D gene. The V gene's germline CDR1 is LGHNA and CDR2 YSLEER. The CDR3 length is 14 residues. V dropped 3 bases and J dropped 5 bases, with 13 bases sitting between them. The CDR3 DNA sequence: TGCGCCAGCAGCCAGGACCTCGAGAATACTGAAGCTTTCTTT. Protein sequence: CASSQDLENTEAFF.

The CDR3 DNA sequence: TGTGCCAGCAGCTTTAGTCGCGCTGGACGTGGCTACACCTTC. This encodes CASSFSRAGRGYTF. This sequence joins TRBV5-6 and TRBJ1-2; D is unclear. Trimming took 2 bases from V and 7 from J, leaving 15 bases between them. Germline V gives CDR1 SGHDT, CDR2 YYEEEE. CDR3 size: 14 residues.

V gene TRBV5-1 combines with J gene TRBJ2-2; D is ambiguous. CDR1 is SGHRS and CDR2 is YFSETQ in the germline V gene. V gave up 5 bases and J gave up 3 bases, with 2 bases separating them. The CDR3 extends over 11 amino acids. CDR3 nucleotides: TGCGCCAGCAGGGACACCGGGGAGCTGTTTTTT. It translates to CASRDTGELFF. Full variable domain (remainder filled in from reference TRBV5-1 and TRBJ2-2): KAGVTQTPRYLIKTRGQQVTLSCSPISGHRSVSWYQQTPGQGLQFLFEYFSETQRNKGNFPGRFSGRQFSNSRSEMNVSTLELGDSALYLCASRDTGELFFGEGSRLTVL.

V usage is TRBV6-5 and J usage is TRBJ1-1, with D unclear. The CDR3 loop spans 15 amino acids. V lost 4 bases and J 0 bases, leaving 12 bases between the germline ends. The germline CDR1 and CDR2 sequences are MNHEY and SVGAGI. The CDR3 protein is CASSWEGGLNTEAFF. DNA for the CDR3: TGTGCCAGCAGTTGGGAAGGCGGTCTGAACACTGAAGCTTTCTTT.

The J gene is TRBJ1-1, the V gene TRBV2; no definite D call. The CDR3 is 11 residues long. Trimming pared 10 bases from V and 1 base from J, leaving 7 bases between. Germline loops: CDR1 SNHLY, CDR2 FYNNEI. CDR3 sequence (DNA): TGTGCCACTTTGGGGAACACTGAAGCTTTCTTT. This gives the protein CATLGNTEAFF.

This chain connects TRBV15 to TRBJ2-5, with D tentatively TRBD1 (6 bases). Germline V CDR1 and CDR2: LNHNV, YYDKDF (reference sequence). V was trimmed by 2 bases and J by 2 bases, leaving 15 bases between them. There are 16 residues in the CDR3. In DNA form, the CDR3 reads TGTGCCACCAGCAGACTCCCAGGACAGCATCAAGAGACCCAGTACTTC. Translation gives CATSRLPGQHQETQYF.

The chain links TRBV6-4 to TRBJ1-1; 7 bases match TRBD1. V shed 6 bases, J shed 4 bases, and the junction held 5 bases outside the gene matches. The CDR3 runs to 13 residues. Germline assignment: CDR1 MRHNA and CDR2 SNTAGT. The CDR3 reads CASSYNRGTEAFF. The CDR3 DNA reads TGTGCCAGCAGCTATAACAGGGGCACTGAAGCTTTCTTT.

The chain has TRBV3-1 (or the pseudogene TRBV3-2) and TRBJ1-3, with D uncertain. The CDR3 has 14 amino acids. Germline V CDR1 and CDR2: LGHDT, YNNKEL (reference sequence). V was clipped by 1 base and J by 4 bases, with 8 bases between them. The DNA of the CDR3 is TGTGCCAGCAGCCAAGTTTCCCCGGGAAACACCATATATTTT. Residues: CASSQVSPGNTIYF.

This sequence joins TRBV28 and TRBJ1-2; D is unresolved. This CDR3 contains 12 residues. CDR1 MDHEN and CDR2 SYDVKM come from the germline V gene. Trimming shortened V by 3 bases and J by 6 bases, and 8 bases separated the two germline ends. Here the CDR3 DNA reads TGTGCCAGCAGTTTGGGATGGGATGGCTACACCTTC. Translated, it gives CASSLGWDGYTF.

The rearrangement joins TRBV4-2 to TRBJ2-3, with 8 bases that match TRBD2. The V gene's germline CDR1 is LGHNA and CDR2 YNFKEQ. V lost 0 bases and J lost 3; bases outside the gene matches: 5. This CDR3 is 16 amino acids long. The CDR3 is CASSQEWSGGTDTQYF. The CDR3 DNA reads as TGTGCCAGCAGCCAAGAATGGAGCGGGGGTACAGATACGCAGTATTTT.

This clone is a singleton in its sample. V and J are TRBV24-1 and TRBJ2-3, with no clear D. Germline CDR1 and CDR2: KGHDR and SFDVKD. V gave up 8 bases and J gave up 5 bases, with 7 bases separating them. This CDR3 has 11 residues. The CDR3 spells CATKSGDTQYF. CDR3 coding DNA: TGTGCCACCAAGTCCGGAGATACGCAGTATTTT.

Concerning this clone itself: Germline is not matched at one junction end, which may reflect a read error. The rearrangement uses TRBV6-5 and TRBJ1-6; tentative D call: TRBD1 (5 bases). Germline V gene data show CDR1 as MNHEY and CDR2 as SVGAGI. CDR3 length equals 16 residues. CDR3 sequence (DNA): TGTGCCAGCAGTTACGAATGGACATCCTTTAATTCACCCCTCCACTTT. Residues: CASSYEWTSFNSPLHF.

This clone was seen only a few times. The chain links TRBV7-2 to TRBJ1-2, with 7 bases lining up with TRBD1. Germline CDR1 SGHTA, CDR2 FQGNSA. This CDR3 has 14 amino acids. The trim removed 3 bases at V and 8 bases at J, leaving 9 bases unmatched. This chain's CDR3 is CASSFYTGDPGYTF. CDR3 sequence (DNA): TGTGCCAGCAGCTTCTATACAGGGGATCCGGGCTACACCTTC.

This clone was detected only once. Here the CDR3 reads CASSAGRLNTEAFF. In DNA, the CDR3 is TGTGCCAGCAGCGCGGGACGGTTGAACACTGAAGCTTTCTTT. The chain links TRBV11-3 to TRBJ1-1; TRBD1 might be the D (5 bases). The CDR3 has 14 residues. The V gene lost 5 bases and the J gene lost 0 bases, with 10 bases spanning the gap. CDR1 and CDR2 from the germline V gene are SGHNT and YENEEA. The whole variable domain, remainder taken from reference TRBV11-3 and TRBJ1-1, is EAGVVQSPRYKIIEKKQPVAFWCNPISGHNTLYWYLQNLGQGPELLIRYENEEAVDDSQLPKDRFSAERLKGVDSTLKIQPAELGDSAVYLCASSAGRLNTEAFFGQGTRLTVV.

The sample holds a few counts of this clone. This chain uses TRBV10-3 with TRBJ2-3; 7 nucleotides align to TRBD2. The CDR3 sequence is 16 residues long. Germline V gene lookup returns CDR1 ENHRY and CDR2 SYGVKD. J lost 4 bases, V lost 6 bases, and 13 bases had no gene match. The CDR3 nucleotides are TGTGCCATCAGCTCACCACCGCTAGCGGTGTCAGATACGCAGTATTTT. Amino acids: CAISSPPLAVSDTQYF.